This T cell receptor beta chain was captured by sequencing in a study of blood T cells in healthy people across ages. Findings and limits, study-wide: Naive T cell percentage by flow cytometry tracked strongly with beta diversity.

Trimming stripped 5 bases from V and 1 base from J, with 11 bases between. The CDR3 is 14 residues long. CDR1 and CDR2 from the germline V gene are DFQATT and SNEGSKA (reference sequence). Of note for this clonotype: Its specificity is not known.

The use of a sample-barcoded 5' primer and a J-beta primer mix characterized a second PCR of 7 to 11 cycles. TCRdb ran MiXCR on the 5' RACE reads and lists one entry per CDR3 protein. The profile shows about 750,000 distinct CDR3 sequences, about 55% of them singletons. The donors, aged roughly 6 to 95, were healthy Caucasians from Russia. Investigators took about 10 milliliters of peripheral blood from every donor. Each sample had at least 6 million PBMCs isolated. The chain is built from TRBV20-1 and TRBJ2-2; weak D call: TRBD2 (5 bases). The origin of this receptor is a man older than 75 in good health. The sequencing sample was made of blood. This chain's CDR3 is CSALARGNTGELFF. The CDR3 DNA reads TGCAGTGCTCTAGCCCGGGGGAACACCGGGGAGCTGTTTTTT.